The entry below describes one T cell receptor beta chain. The antigen remains undetermined. With iRepertoire HTBI primers and Arm-PCR of CDR3 regions, TCR beta libraries were built. MiXCR, run by TCRdb on the multiplex PCR reads, gives a single entry per CDR3 protein. Of about 430,000 distinct CDR3 sequences in the sample, 21% were seen once. The data originate from a study of regulatory T cells in long-lasting Graves disease. Whole-study findings and limits: When disease was persistent, TRBV28, TRBJ1-2 and TRBJ2-5 were the favored segments.

Trimming at V came to 4 bases and at J to 4 bases, leaving 7 bases not matched to a gene. The CDR3 sequence is 14 residues long. Looked up from germline, CDR1 is SGHRS and CDR2 is YFSETQ. Time point denoted: persistent/refractory GD, antithyroid drugs over 5 years with positive TRAb. RNA from PBMCs was the source of the TCR library. Patients with Graves' disease were diagnosed by American Thyroid Association guidelines. Each of the patients was recruited from an endocrinology department situated in Xi'an, China. The chain uses TRBV5-1 and TRBJ2-7, with 8 bases matching TRBD1. This receptor was identified in a female donor with Graves disease. Here the sequenced sample was peripheral blood mononuclear cells (PBMCs), taken when the disease was refractory, from a patient treated with antithyroid drugs. The CDR3 DNA follows: TGCGCCAGCAGCCCGACAGGGGTATTGTACGAGCAGTACTTC. It codes for CASSPTGVLYEQYF.